This T cell receptor (beta chain) was observed in a study of T-cell reconstitution after alpha-beta-depleted transplantation in children. Study-wide results and caveats: Reports say that about two months after transplant, the alpha-beta T cells came out of several hundred graft clones that had expanded.

Germline CDR1 is KGHDR and CDR2 is SFDVKD. J lost 0 bases, V lost 6 bases, and 10 bases had no gene match. The CDR3 spans 17 residues. Ten or more counts support this clonotype. Antigen unknown. Unique molecular identifiers were used to barcode this TCRbeta library. TCRdb reprocessed the PCR reads with MiXCR, giving one entry per CDR3 protein. The table records about 110,000 distinct CDR3 sequences, around 10% of them present only once. The sample here was PBMCs, taken before TCRalphabeta/CD19-depleted stem cell transplant. The chain has TRBV24-1 and TRBJ2-3; 8 nucleotides line up with TRBD1. The TCR comes from a boy younger than 10 with acute lymphoblastic leukemia, due to receive a stem cell transplant. Here the CDR3 DNA reads TGTGCCACCAGTCACCGTAGGACAGGGAACAGCACAGATACGCAGTATTTT. Protein: CATSHRRTGNSTDTQYF.